The 28 T cell receptor beta chains below come from one sample, sequenced in a study of Ad26.COV2.S vaccination and SARS-CoV-2 variants. TCRdb keeps only in-frame clones here, not all; method: immunoSEQ multiplex PCR. The table lists some 190,000 clones, approximately 88% of them singletons. Sequenced material: peripheral blood, taken after recovery from COVID-19. These receptors all stem from a human donor who had recovered from COVID-19.

This chain joins TRBV6-5 and TRBJ2-1; a possible D gene is TRBD1 (5 bases). Germline CDR1 MNHEY, CDR2 SVGAGI. The length of the CDR3 is 15 residues. The V gene lost 7 bases and the J gene lost 4 bases, with 17 bases spanning the gap. The CDR3 reads CASKRRQLDYNEQFF. DNA for the CDR3: TGTGCCAGCAAACGAAGACAGTTAGATTACAATGAGCAGTTCTTC.

The chain combines TRBV5-4 with TRBJ1-2, with 7 bases that match TRBD1. The CDR3 consists of 14 residues. CDR1 is SGHNT, CDR2 YYREEE, per germline (reference sequence). J was trimmed by 4 bases and V by 4 bases; bases with no gene match: 7. The CDR3 loop reads CASSTRQGGYGYTF. The CDR3 nucleotides are TGTGCCAGCAGCACCAGACAGGGCGGCTATGGCTACACCTTC. Together with reference TRBV5-4 and TRBJ1-2, the CDR3 gives the full variable domain: ETGVTQSPTHLIKTRGQQVTLRCSSQSGHNTVSWYQQALGQGPQFIFQYYREEENGRGNFPPRFSGLQFPNYSSELNVNALELDDSALYLCASSTRQGGYGYTFGSGTRLTVV.

V gene TRBV6-4 combines with J gene TRBJ2-1; 10 nucleotides agree with TRBD2. Germline V gene sequence: CDR1 MRHNA, CDR2 SNTAGT. This CDR3 has 16 amino acids. After removal of 4 bases from V and 7 bases from J, the junction contained 10 bases not matched to a gene. The CDR3 nucleotides are TGTGCCAGCAGTGGAGATAGCGGGGGGCCAGGGAATGAGCAGTTCTTC. Translated, it gives CASSGDSGGPGNEQFF.

The V call is TRBV10-3, the J call TRBJ1-1; D not resolved. Trimming shortened V by 5 bases and J by 1 base, and 11 bases separated the two germline ends. Germline CDR1 ENHRY, CDR2 SYGVKD. The CDR3 is 14 residues long. DNA of the CDR3: TGTGCCATCAGTAATCGGGATTCGAACACTGAAGCTTTCTTT. Its protein product is CAISNRDSNTEAFF.

In its sample, this clone was seen a few times. The gene calls are TRBV4-1 and TRBJ2-2; perhaps TRBD1 as D (5 bases). The CDR3 totals 15 residues. V was clipped by 1 base and J by 4 bases, with 10 bases between them. The germline gives CDR1 MGHRA, CDR2 YSYEKL. In DNA form, the CDR3 reads TGCGCCAGCAGCCAAGTGGACACGTCCACCGGGGAGCTGTTTTTT. Its protein is CASSQVDTSTGELFF.

The rearrangement uses TRBV3-1 (or the pseudogene TRBV3-2) and TRBJ1-4, with a possible D match to TRBD1 (5 bases). Germline V gene sequence: CDR1 LGHDT, CDR2 YNNKEL (reference sequence). Trimming took 7 bases from V and 7 from J, leaving 13 bases between them. This CDR3 comprises 13 residues. The CDR3 loop reads CASKGIEIEKLFF. The DNA of the CDR3 is TGTGCCAGCAAGGGGATTGAAATTGAAAAACTGTTTTTT.

The chain has TRBV3-1 (or the pseudogene TRBV3-2) and TRBJ2-5; the D is unclear. Per germline, CDR1 LGHDT and CDR2 YNNKEL (reference sequence). V lost 4 bases and J lost 5, with 11 bases in between. The CDR3 sequence is 13 residues long. CDR3 sequence: CASSPLGPETQYF. Here the CDR3 DNA reads TGTGCCAGCAGCCCCCTGGGCCCGGAGACCCAGTACTTC.

The chain combines TRBV6-5 with TRBJ2-7, with 8 positions matching TRBD1. The CDR3 is made up of 14 amino acids. J was trimmed by 2 bases and V by 7 bases; bases with no gene match: 7. Germline assignment: CDR1 MNHEY and CDR2 SVGAGI. CDR3 sequence: CASNYGQGAYEQYF. Here the CDR3 DNA reads TGTGCCAGCAACTATGGACAGGGAGCCTACGAGCAGTACTTC.

Here the CDR3 DNA reads TGTGCCAGCAGCTTAAGGCCGAAGGGGGTTAGCGGGAGTTGGCAAGAGACCCAGTACTTC. As protein: CASSLRPKGVSGSWQETQYF. This rearrangement joins TRBV7-3 to TRBJ2-5; 9 bases fit TRBD2. CDR1 and CDR2 (germline): SGHTA, FQGTGA. The J segment lost 2 bases and the V segment lost 1 base, leaving 17 bases of the junction unmatched. This CDR3 contains 20 residues.

The rearrangement links TRBV7-9 to TRBJ1-5; 10 bases align to TRBD1. CDR1 SEHNR and CDR2 FQNEAQ come from the germline V gene (reference sequence). The CDR3 length is 18 residues. After removal of 5 bases from V and 0 bases from J, the junction contained 10 bases not matched to a gene. The CDR3 DNA follows: TGTGCCAGCAGCGACTCAGACAGGGGGCCTTATAGCAATCAGCCCCAGCATTTT. Encoded protein: CASSDSDRGPYSNQPQHF.

The genes are TRBV27 and TRBJ2-2, with TRBD2 as a possible D gene (7 bases). V lost 5 bases and J 6 bases, leaving 19 bases between the germline ends. CDR3 length: 16 amino acids. CDR1 is MNHEY, CDR2 SMNVEV, per germline (reference sequence). The CDR3 region has the DNA TGTGCCAGCAGTCCCCTTGCGGGGGCAGGGGCCGGGGAGCTGTTTTTT. It codes for CASSPLAGAGAGELFF.

A single count supports this clone. The chain joins TRBV15 to TRBJ1-5; D unclear. The length of the CDR3 is 15 residues. In germline, CDR1 is LNHNV, CDR2 YYDKDF (reference sequence). V shed 0 bases and J shed 1 base, with 7 bases lying between them. CDR3 sequence: CATSRDVGSNQPQHF. The CDR3 bases are TGTGCCACCAGCAGAGATGTGGGGAGCAATCAGCCCCAGCATTTT.

As DNA, the CDR3 is TGTGCCACCTCAGGGGGACGTCAGCCCCAGCATTTT. It yields the protein CATSGGRQPQHF. This chain connects TRBV6-5 to TRBJ1-5; 7 bases line up with TRBD1. Germline CDR1 reads MNHEY; CDR2 reads SVGAGI. The CDR3 totals 12 residues. V trimming: 10 bases; J trimming: 6 bases; junction bases outside the gene matches: 6.

This rearrangement joins TRBV28 to TRBJ2-7; D is ambiguous. CDR1 is MDHEN and CDR2 is SYDVKM in the germline V gene. Between the trimmed V and J ends, which lost 6 bases and 1 base, there was a span of 16 bases. The CDR3 is 15 amino acids. The CDR3 spells CASSFTDGMSYEQYF. Written as DNA, the CDR3 is TGTGCCAGCAGCTTTACGGATGGGATGTCCTACGAGCAGTACTTC.

V gene TRBV11-3 combines with J gene TRBJ1-2, with 8 bases matching TRBD1. Trimming removed 3 bases from V and 4 bases from J; junction bases left unmatched: 1. This CDR3 spans 13 amino acids. Germline lookup yields CDR1 SGHNT and CDR2 YENEEA. CDR3 in DNA: TGTGCCAGCAGCTTTACAGGGGGCTATGGCTACACCTTC. Translating it yields CASSFTGGYGYTF.

The chain combines TRBV7-2 with TRBJ2-1; 11 bases map to TRBD2. J lost 6 bases, V lost 4 bases, and 11 bases had no gene match. The CDR3 has 17 residues. The germline CDR1 and CDR2 sequences are SGHTA and FQGNSA. CDR3 loop: CASSSRFFSGGANEQFF. CDR3 bases: TGTGCCAGCAGCTCCCGATTTTTTAGCGGGGGGGCCAATGAGCAGTTCTTC.

The gene calls are TRBV18 and TRBJ1-1; D gene unclear. Germline values: CDR1 KGHSH, CDR2 LQKENI. CDR3 length: 16 residues. The germline V and J ends were trimmed by 0 bases and 4 bases, with 15 bases remaining between them. CDR3 loop: CASSPPESGGITEAFF. The CDR3 coding sequence is TGTGCCAGCTCACCACCCGAATCTGGAGGGATCACTGAAGCTTTCTTT.

V and J are TRBV9 and TRBJ2-3; no clear D. The germline V gene has CDR1 SGDLS and CDR2 YYNGEE. The CDR3 length is 14 residues. The V end lost 4 bases, the J end lost 6 bases, and 15 bases lay between the germline ends. CDR3 sequence (DNA): TGTGCCAGCAGCCCTGGAGCCCCCGCCGATACGCAGTATTTT. Protein product: CASSPGAPADTQYF.

The chain employs TRBV3-1 (or the pseudogene TRBV3-2) and TRBJ1-1; D gene unclear. This CDR3 is 13 amino acids long. Germline assignment: CDR1 LGHDT and CDR2 YNNKEL (reference sequence). Trimming cost V 2 bases and J 0 bases, with 4 bases left between them. In nucleotides, the CDR3 is TGTGCCAGCAGCCAATATCTGAACACTGAAGCTTTCTTT. Translating gives CASSQYLNTEAFF.

There are a few counts of this clone. The chain couples TRBV6-4 to TRBJ2-7; perhaps TRBD2 as D (5 bases). V was pared by 0 bases and J by 7 bases, with 7 bases between. This CDR3 is 12 amino acids long. Per the germline V gene, CDR1 is MRHNA and CDR2 is SNTAGT. CDR3 sequence: CASSDSGGEQYF. The CDR3 DNA follows: TGTGCCAGCAGTGACTCTGGCGGGGAGCAGTACTTC.

This clone was recorded once. The V gene is TRBV12-3 or TRBV12-4, the J gene TRBJ1-2; the D is unclear. Trimming took off 1 base at V and 4 bases at J, with 4 bases between the two ends. The CDR3 length is 12 residues. The CDR3 DNA sequence: TGTGCCAGCAGTTTAGGAATCTATGGCTACACCTTC. It specifies CASSLGIYGYTF.

The chain joins TRBV5-5 to TRBJ2-1, with 9 bases that match TRBD1. The trim removed 3 bases at V and 8 bases at J, leaving 6 bases unmatched. CDR1 SGHKS and CDR2 YYEKEE come from the germline V gene (reference sequence). This CDR3 contains 14 residues. The CDR3 here is CASSWGQGGDEQFF. CDR3 DNA sequence: TGTGCCAGCAGCTGGGGACAGGGCGGCGATGAGCAGTTCTTC.

The rearrangement joins TRBV7-9 to TRBJ1-5; perhaps TRBD1 as D (6 bases). V shed 6 bases and J shed 5 bases, with 14 bases lying between them. The germline CDR1 and CDR2 sequences are SEHNR and FQNEAQ (reference sequence). This CDR3 has 14 amino acids. CDR3 bases: TGTGCCAGCAGTTACGGACAGATCGATCAGCCCCAGCATTTT. Its translation is CASSYGQIDQPQHF.

The chain links TRBV5-1 to TRBJ2-5, with a weak D call TRBD1 (5 bases). V was trimmed by 0 bases and J by 0 bases, leaving 6 bases between them. CDR3 length equals 14 residues. The germline CDR1 and CDR2 sequences are SGHRS and YFSETQ. CDR3 amino acids: CASSLGQHQETQYF. The CDR3, as DNA: TGCGCCAGCAGCTTGGGACAGCACCAAGAGACCCAGTACTTC.

The rearrangement links TRBV15 to TRBJ1-1, with TRBD1 identical over 8 bases. This CDR3 has 15 residues. The V and J ends lost 5 bases and 1 base, in that order; junction bases with no gene match: 6. CDR1 is LNHNV and CDR2 is YYDKDF in the germline V gene (reference sequence). The CDR3 region has the DNA TGTGCCACCAGCCCAAGGACAGGGAAGAACACTGAAGCTTTCTTT. Protein product: CATSPRTGKNTEAFF.

The rearrangement joins TRBV6-5 to TRBJ1-2; no clear D. The CDR3 is 15 amino acids. The germline CDR1 and CDR2 sequences are MNHEY and SVGAGI. V lost 0 bases to trimming and J lost 2 bases, with 10 bases between them. Here the CDR3 reads CASSYSRNSNYGYTF. CDR3 DNA sequence: TGTGCCAGCAGTTACTCAAGAAACTCGAACTATGGCTACACCTTC.

The rearrangement joins TRBV5-1 to TRBJ1-5, with D unresolved. Per the germline V gene, CDR1 is SGHRS and CDR2 is YFSETQ. The CDR3 is 14 amino acids. Between the trimmed V and J ends, which lost 2 bases and 2 bases, there was a span of 8 bases. CDR3 residues: CASSLGSGNQPQHF. CDR3 bases: TGCGCCAGCAGCTTAGGGTCGGGCAATCAGCCCCAGCATTTT.

The chain employs TRBV7-9 and TRBJ2-5; D possibly corresponds to TRBD1 (6 bases). CDR1 is SEHNR and CDR2 is FQNEAQ in the germline V gene (reference sequence). The ends were cut back, 1 base at V and 4 bases at J, with 16 bases in the middle. The CDR3 length is 16 residues. The CDR3 bases are TGTGCCAGCAGCTTAGTCCCAGGGGAACACGGAGAGACCCAGTACTTC. It specifies CASSLVPGEHGETQYF. Full variable domain (missing parts from reference TRBV7-9 and TRBJ2-5): DTGVSQNPRHKITKRGQNVTFRCDPISEHNRLYWYRQTLGQGPEFLTYFQNEAQLEKSRLLSDRFSAERPKGSFSTLEIQRTEQGDSAMYLCASSLVPGEHGETQYFGPGTRLLVL.